This note documents a single T cell receptor (beta chain) sequence. CDR3 length: 19 residues. CDR1 SGDLS and CDR2 YYNGEE come from the germline V gene. With 0 bases clipped from V and 5 bases from J, the junction kept 17 bases outside the gene matches. This sample stems from a study of beta chain features in type 1 diabetes. Study information: Healthy donors and patients showed comparable age, gender and cell yields.

Expressed TCRB transcripts were sequenced after all isolated RNA was converted to cDNA. Sequencing used immunoSEQ multiplex PCR; TCRdb keeps in-frame clones, though not all of them. The repertoire holds around 280,000 clones, with 8% as singletons. Via the markers CD45RO/CCR7/CD25/CD127/CD95/CD27, stem cell-like memory, regulatory, central memory and naive CD4+ cells were sorted. The rearrangement uses TRBV9 and TRBJ1-1; 9 bases fit TRBD1. The TCR sequence derives from a woman between 18 and 29 years old in good health. Sequences were obtained from central memory CD4+ T cells from blood. DNA for the CDR3: TGTGCCAGCAGCGTAGTAGGAGGGGGACAGGGTTATTACGAGACTGAAGCTTTCTTT. Translated: CASSVVGGGQGYYETEAFF.